This T cell receptor (beta chain) was documented in a study of CD8 T cells in ankylosing spondylitis. V was pared by 3 bases and J by 1 base, with 13 bases between. Looked up from germline, CDR1 is MGHRA and CDR2 is YSYEKL. CDR3 size: 15 residues. MiXCR, applied by TCRdb to the 5' RACE reads, yields one record per CDR3 protein. The repertoire includes approximately 210,000 distinct CDR3 sequences, roughly 12% of them detected once, and approximately 15% sits in the top ten. The sequence came from a male donor with ankylosing spondylitis or in good health (not recorded which). V is TRBV4-1 and J is TRBJ2-7, with TRBD2 as a possible D gene (5 bases). Sample: blood, either unsorted or a sorted T cell fraction (not recorded which). CDR3 DNA: TGCGCCAGCAGCCACGTGGGAGCCCCGTCCTACGAGCAGTACTTC. It yields the protein CASSHVGAPSYEQYF.